The entry below gives a single T cell receptor beta chain sequence along with its context. The data are from a study of technical replicates of blood from several donors. V shed 1 base and J 5 bases; nucleotides not matched to a gene: 5. Germline V gene data show CDR1 as GTSNPN and CDR2 as SVGIG (reference sequence). The CDR3 extends over 15 amino acids. The assay was immunoSEQ multiplex PCR, and TCRdb's table has in-frame clones only and misses some. The sample carries about 60,000 clones, about 90% recorded once. The TCR comes from a human donor in good health. Some clones in this sample may be carry-over from other donors' samples. The specimen was PBMCs. The V and J genes are TRBV30 and TRBJ2-3, with 11 bases aligning to TRBD2. The CDR3 protein is CAWSDSSGRIDTQYF. The DNA for the CDR3 is TGTGCCTGGAGTGATTCTAGCGGGAGGATAGATACGCAGTATTTT.